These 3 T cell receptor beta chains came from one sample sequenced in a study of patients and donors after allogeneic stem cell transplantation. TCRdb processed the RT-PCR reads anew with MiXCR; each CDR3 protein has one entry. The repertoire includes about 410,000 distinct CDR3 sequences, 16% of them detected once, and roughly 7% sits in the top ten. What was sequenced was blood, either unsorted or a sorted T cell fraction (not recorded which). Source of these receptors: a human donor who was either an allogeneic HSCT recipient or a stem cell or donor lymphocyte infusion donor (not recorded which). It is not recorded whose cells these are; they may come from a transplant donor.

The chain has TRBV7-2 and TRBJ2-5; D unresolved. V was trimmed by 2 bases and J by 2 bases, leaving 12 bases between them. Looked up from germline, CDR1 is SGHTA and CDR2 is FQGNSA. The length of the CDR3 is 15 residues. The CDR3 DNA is TGTGCCAGCAGCTTAAATAGGGAAGGGCAAGAGACCCAGTACTTC. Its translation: CASSLNREGQETQYF.

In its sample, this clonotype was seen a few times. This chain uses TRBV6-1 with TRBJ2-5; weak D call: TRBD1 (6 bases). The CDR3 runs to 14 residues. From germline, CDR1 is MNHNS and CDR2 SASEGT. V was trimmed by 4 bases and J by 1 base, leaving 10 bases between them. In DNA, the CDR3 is TGTGCCAGCAGTGCTCGGACAGTCCAAGAGACCCAGTACTTC. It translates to CASSARTVQETQYF.

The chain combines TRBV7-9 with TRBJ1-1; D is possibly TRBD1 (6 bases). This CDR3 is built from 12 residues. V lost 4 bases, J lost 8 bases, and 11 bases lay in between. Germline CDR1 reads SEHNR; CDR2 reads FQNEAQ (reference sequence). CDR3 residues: CASSSGTTEAFF. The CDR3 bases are TGTGCCAGCAGCTCTGGGACAACGGAAGCTTTCTTT.